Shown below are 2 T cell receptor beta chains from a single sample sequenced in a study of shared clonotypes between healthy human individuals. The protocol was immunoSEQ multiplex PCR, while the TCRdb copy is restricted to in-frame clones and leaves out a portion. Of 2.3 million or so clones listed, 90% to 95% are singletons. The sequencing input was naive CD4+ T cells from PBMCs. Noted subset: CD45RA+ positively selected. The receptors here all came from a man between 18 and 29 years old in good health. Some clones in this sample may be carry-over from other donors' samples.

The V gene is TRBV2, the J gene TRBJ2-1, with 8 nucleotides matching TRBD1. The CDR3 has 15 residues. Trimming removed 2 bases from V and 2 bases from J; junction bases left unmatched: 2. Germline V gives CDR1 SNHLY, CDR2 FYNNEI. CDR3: CASSEYRGTYNEQFF. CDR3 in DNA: TGTGCCAGCAGTGAATACAGGGGGACCTACAATGAGCAGTTCTTC.

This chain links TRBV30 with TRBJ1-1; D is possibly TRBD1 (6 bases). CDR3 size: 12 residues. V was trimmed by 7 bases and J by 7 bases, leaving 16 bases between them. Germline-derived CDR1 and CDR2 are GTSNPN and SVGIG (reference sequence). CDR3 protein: CASEQGPGEAFF. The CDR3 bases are TGTGCCTCCGAACAGGGACCTGGTGAAGCTTTCTTT. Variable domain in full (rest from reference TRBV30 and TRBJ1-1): SQTIHQWPATLVQPVGSPLSLECTVEGTSNPNLYWYRQAAGRGLQLLFYSVGIGQISSEVPQNLSASRPQDRQFILSSKKLLLSDSGFYLCASEQGPGEAFFGQGTRLTVV.